Shown below are 13 T cell receptor beta chains from a single sample sequenced in a study of T cells after yellow fever vaccination. MiXCR, applied by TCRdb to the 5' RACE reads, yields one record per CDR3 protein. The repertoire consists of around 320,000 distinct CDR3 sequences, with about 10% occurring once and the leading ten covering 3% to 3.5%. Sequenced here: CD4+ T cells sorted from PBMCs, sampled 45 days after the yellow fever booster vaccination. All receptors come from a young man who received the YFV17D yellow fever vaccine.

The sample holds a few counts of this clonotype. The gene calls are TRBV4-1 and TRBJ1-4; 8 bases are a match to TRBD1. Germline CDR1 reads MGHRA; CDR2 reads YSYEKL. CDR3 length equals 15 residues. V lost 8 bases to trimming and J lost 4 bases; unmatched junction nucleotides: 9. CDR3 region: CASCKKDRDNEKLFF. The CDR3 DNA reads as TGCGCCAGCTGTAAGAAGGACAGGGATAATGAAAAACTGTTTTTT.

The V gene is TRBV4-3, the J gene TRBJ1-3; a possible D gene is TRBD1 (6 bases). CDR3 length equals 17 residues. The germline CDR1 and CDR2 sequences are LGHNA and YSLEER. Trimming pared 0 bases from V and 4 bases from J, leaving 16 bases between. The CDR3 sequence is CASSQDIRQAEGNTIYF. The CDR3 coding sequence is TGCGCCAGCAGCCAAGATATCCGACAGGCTGAAGGAAACACCATATATTTT.

The rearrangement uses TRBV4-1 and TRBJ2-1, with unresolved D. The CDR3 sequence is 15 residues long. CDR1 is MGHRA and CDR2 is YSYEKL in the germline V gene. V lost 5 bases and J 6 bases, leaving 17 bases between the germline ends. The CDR3 region is CASSFGYAPSNEQFF. As DNA, the CDR3 is TGCGCCAGCAGCTTTGGTTACGCACCCTCCAATGAGCAGTTCTTC.

This chain connects TRBV9 to TRBJ2-5; the match to TRBD1 covers 7 bases. This CDR3 contains 16 residues. V shed 0 bases and J 2 bases; nucleotides not matched to a gene: 7. The V gene's germline CDR1 is SGDLS and CDR2 YYNGEE. The CDR3 sequence is CASSVGLSTGQETQYF. DNA for the CDR3: TGTGCCAGCAGCGTAGGACTTTCGACAGGGCAAGAGACCCAGTACTTC. The variable domain in full, with the rest retrieved from reference TRBV9 and TRBJ2-5, is DSGVTQTPKHLITATGQRVTLRCSPRSGDLSVYWYQQSLDQGLQFLIQYYNGEERAKGNILERFSAQQFPDLHSELNLSSLELGDSALYFCASSVGLSTGQETQYFGPGTRLLVL.

This clonotype was counted a few times. This chain joins TRBV5-1 and TRBJ2-2; D might be TRBD2 (5 bases). V was shortened by 2 bases and J by 7 bases, with 9 bases between the two germline ends. CDR3 length: 13 residues. Germline assignment: CDR1 SGHRS and CDR2 YFSETQ. The DNA for the CDR3 is TGCGCCAGCAGCTTTGGGGAGAGCGGGGAGCTGTTTTTT. It translates to CASSFGESGELFF.

CDR3 loop: CASSLYGGSSYGYTF. The CDR3, as DNA: TGCGCCAGCAGCTTGTACGGGGGCTCTAGCTATGGCTACACCTTC. The rearrangement uses TRBV5-1 and TRBJ1-2, with D tentatively TRBD1 (6 bases). Germline CDR1 reads SGHRS; CDR2 reads YFSETQ. V lost 1 base to trimming and J lost 4 bases, with 14 bases between them. There are 15 residues in the CDR3. The complete variable domain, with remaining parts taken from reference TRBV5-1 and TRBJ1-2, reads KAGVTQTPRYLIKTRGQQVTLSCSPISGHRSVSWYQQTPGQGLQFLFEYFSETQRNKGNFPGRFSGRQFSNSRSEMNVSTLELGDSALYLCASSLYGGSSYGYTFGSGTRLTVV.

The V call is TRBV18, the J call TRBJ1-1; the D gene is possibly TRBD1 (5 bases). CDR1 and CDR2 (germline): KGHSH, LQKENI. Trimming cost V 4 bases and J 11 bases, with 32 bases left between them. This CDR3 is built from 18 residues. CDR3 DNA sequence: TGTGCCAGCTCACTCAACTGGGGGGTCGTCCAACCCGCGCAGGATGCTTTCTTT. It specifies CASSLNWGVVQPAQDAFF.

A word on this clonotype: One end of the junction does not line up with germline, which may come from a read error. The rearrangement links TRBV29-1 to TRBJ2-1; the D gene could be TRBD1 or TRBD2 (5 bases each). Germline CDR1 reads SQVTM; CDR2 reads ANQGSEA. The CDR3 is 10 amino acids. This CDR3 is CSVAGRDEVF. The CDR3 nucleotides read TGCAGCGTTGCGGGACGAGATGAGGTCTTC.

This clonotype has more than one count but fewer than ten. This chain's CDR3 is CSALSLGDTQYF. Written as DNA, the CDR3 is TGCAGTGCTCTCTCTTTAGGAGATACGCAGTATTTT. The chain employs TRBV20-1 and TRBJ2-3, with unresolved D. V shed 5 bases and J shed 5 bases, with 11 bases lying between them. Per germline, CDR1 DFQATT and CDR2 SNEGSKA (reference sequence). The length of the CDR3 is 12 residues.

This clonotype was seen more than once but under ten times. The chain has TRBV28 and TRBJ2-1, with D perhaps being TRBD1 or TRBD2 (5 bases each). V was clipped by 3 bases and J by 8 bases, with 14 bases between them. The V gene's germline CDR1 is MDHEN and CDR2 SYDVKM. This CDR3 region has 14 residues. The CDR3 region is CASSFAGDGDEQFF. In DNA, the CDR3 is TGTGCCAGCAGTTTTGCTGGGGACGGGGATGAGCAGTTCTTC.

In its sample, this clonotype was seen a few times. The genes are TRBV7-8 and TRBJ2-7; a possible D gene is TRBD2 (5 bases). CDR1 and CDR2 from the germline V gene are SGHVS and FQNEAQ. Trimming removed 6 bases from V and 4 bases from J, with 16 bases in between. The CDR3 consists of 14 residues. Here the CDR3 DNA reads TGTGCCAGCAGACAGAGGGTTGTGGGTTACGAGCAGTACTTC. This sequence encodes CASRQRVVGYEQYF.

In its sample, this clonotype was seen a few times. The gene calls are TRBV5-1 and TRBJ1-3; no firm D call. Germline V gene sequence: CDR1 SGHRS, CDR2 YFSETQ. V dropped 0 bases and J dropped 2 bases, with 9 bases sitting between them. CDR3 length: 15 residues. The CDR3 spells CASSLGRGPGNTIYF. The CDR3 bases are TGCGCCAGCAGCTTGGGGCGCGGACCTGGAAACACCATATATTTT.

This clonotype was recorded a few times. The rearrangement uses TRBV4-3 and TRBJ1-4; 10 positions agree with TRBD1. Trimming removed 2 bases from V and 8 bases from J; junction bases left unmatched: 11. Germline CDR1 LGHNA, CDR2 YSLEER. The CDR3 has 17 residues. For the CDR3, the DNA is TGCGCCAGCAGCCAATCTCCCCCGGGACAGGGGCCGGAAAAACTGTTTTTT. Protein product: CASSQSPPGQGPEKLFF.